These 27 T cell receptor beta chains originate from one sample sequenced in a study of persistence of HIV-infected CD4 T cells. These receptors lack a known antigen. Sequencing used immunoSEQ version 4 in survey mode. The method was immunoSEQ multiplex PCR; TCRdb's version includes in-frame clones alone and lacks a portion of them. The sample shows 35,000 to 45,000 clones, around 80% of them seen only once. Stimulation used approximately 10 ug/mL lysate from CMV-infected fibroblasts. Memory cells lacking CD40L and CD69 with high CD45RO were sorted. The sample here was CD4+ T cells sorted from PBMCs after approximately 19-hour stimulation, taken from a patient who received antiretroviral therapy. These receptors were obtained from an adult man with HIV who was CMV-seropositive.

This chain joins TRBV18 and TRBJ2-7, with D unclear. CDR1 is KGHSH, CDR2 LQKENI, per germline. CDR3 size: 11 residues. Trimming took off 4 bases at V and 6 bases at J, with 7 bases between the two ends. CDR3: CASSLQGEQYF. The DNA of the CDR3 is TGTGCCAGCTCACTACAAGGCGAGCAGTACTTC.

The chain recombines TRBV5-5 with TRBJ1-1; 9 nucleotides agree with TRBD1. CDR3 length: 18 amino acids. Germline V lookup: CDR1 SGHKS, CDR2 YYEKEE (reference sequence). J was trimmed by 0 bases and V by 0 bases; bases with no gene match: 9. The CDR3 bases are TGTGCCAGCAGCTTGGGGCCGGGACAGGGTGACGTGAACACTGAAGCTTTCTTT. This translates into CASSLGPGQGDVNTEAFF.

This rearrangement joins TRBV18 to TRBJ1-1, with D maybe TRBD1 (6 bases). The germline CDR1 and CDR2 sequences are KGHSH and LQKENI. V was clipped by 4 bases and J by 1 base, with 16 bases between them. This CDR3 is 16 amino acids long. DNA for the CDR3: TGTGCCAGCTCACTTATAACGGGGGCCCAGAACACTGAAGCTTTCTTT. It translates to CASSLITGAQNTEAFF.

The V call is TRBV19, the J call TRBJ1-3; a weak D match, TRBD1 (5 bases). The CDR3 runs to 15 residues. The ends were cut back, 3 bases at V and 0 bases at J, with 9 bases in the middle. CDR1 and CDR2 (germline): LNHDA, SQIVND (reference sequence). DNA for the CDR3: TGTGCCAGTAGTATGGGCAGGGCCTCTGGAAACACCATATATTTT. Protein sequence: CASSMGRASGNTIYF.

The chain carries TRBV19 and TRBJ2-1, with TRBD1 identical over 12 bases. Looked up from germline, CDR1 is LNHDA and CDR2 is SQIVND (reference sequence). The CDR3 contains 20 residues. V lost 1 base and J lost 5; bases outside the gene matches: 15. The CDR3 bases are TGTGCCAGTAGTATAGTAGGGAAGACGGGACAGGGGGCAAGGAACAATGAGCAGTTCTTC. Translating it yields CASSIVGKTGQGARNNEQFF.

The genes are TRBV20-1 and TRBJ2-7; unclear D gene. Germline V gene sequence: CDR1 DFQATT, CDR2 SNEGSKA (reference sequence). The CDR3 consists of 15 residues. The V end lost 3 bases, the J end lost 0 bases, and 15 bases lay between the germline ends. CDR3 in DNA: TGCAGTGCTAGTGCCCCCCGTGGGCCCTCCTACGAGCAGTACTTC. As protein: CSASAPRGPSYEQYF.

This chain joins TRBV3-1 (or the pseudogene TRBV3-2) and TRBJ2-3; possible D gene TRBD2, 5 bases. There are 15 residues in the CDR3. V was clipped by 1 base and J by 2 bases, with 10 bases between them. Germline loops: CDR1 LGHDT, CDR2 YNNKEL (reference sequence). The CDR3 DNA sequence: TGTGCCAGCAGCCAAGGCGGGCTTAACACAGATACGCAGTATTTT. Translation: CASSQGGLNTDTQYF.

J is TRBJ2-3 and V is TRBV5-1; 8 nucleotides match TRBD1. The CDR3 runs 15 residues. Trimming at V came to 0 bases and at J to 3 bases, leaving 3 bases not matched to a gene. Per the germline V gene, CDR1 is SGHRS and CDR2 is YFSETQ. In DNA form, the CDR3 reads TGCGCCAGCAGCTTGGCCCAGGGGGCGACAGATACGCAGTATTTT. The encoded protein is CASSLAQGATDTQYF.

The J gene is TRBJ1-3, the V gene TRBV27, with D unresolved. This CDR3 region has 18 residues. The germline V gene encodes CDR1 MNHEY and CDR2 SMNVEV (reference sequence). With 0 bases removed from V and 0 bases from J, the gap between germline ends came to 15 bases. This CDR3 reads CASSLSPSAGRSGNTIYF. The CDR3, as DNA: TGTGCCAGCAGTTTATCCCCCAGCGCAGGTCGCTCTGGAAACACCATATATTTT.

This clone has a handful of counts. The V call is TRBV11-3, the J call TRBJ2-4; possibly TRBD2 for D (7 bases). The CDR3 covers 15 residues. Looked up from germline, CDR1 is SGHNT and CDR2 is YENEEA. With 1 base removed from V and 6 bases from J, the gap between germline ends came to 13 bases. Written as DNA, the CDR3 is TGTGCCAGCAGCTTAGGAGAGGGGGAGGGAAACATTCAGTACTTC. Its protein product is CASSLGEGEGNIQYF.

This clone has just one count. This rearrangement joins TRBV6-5 to TRBJ1-1, with D unresolved. This CDR3 contains 15 residues. The V gene's germline CDR1 is MNHEY and CDR2 SVGAGI. Trimming took off 6 bases at V and 4 bases at J, with 18 bases between the two ends. This CDR3 reads CASSFSSVGSTEAFF. The CDR3 DNA sequence: TGTGCCAGCAGCTTCTCCTCGGTAGGGAGCACTGAAGCTTTCTTT.

The chain links TRBV7-8 to TRBJ1-3, with 11 positions matching TRBD1. This CDR3 contains 15 residues. With 5 bases clipped from V and 3 bases from J, the junction kept 3 bases outside the gene matches. From germline, CDR1 is SGHVS and CDR2 FQNEAQ. The CDR3 DNA is TGTGCCAGCAGCAGGACAGGGGGCGGTGGAAACACCATATATTTT. Its protein is CASSRTGGGGNTIYF.

The chain carries TRBV2 and TRBJ2-6; tentatively, D is TRBD2 (6 bases). Trimming removed 4 bases at V and 2 bases at J, with 9 bases between. Germline CDR1 is SNHLY and CDR2 is FYNNEI. The CDR3 totals 15 residues. The CDR3 nucleotides are TGTGCCAGCAGTGTGGAGGGGACTGGGGCCAACGTCCTGACTTTC. It yields the protein CASSVEGTGANVLTF.

The gene calls are TRBV27 and TRBJ1-1, with TRBD1 identical over 11 bases. Germline values: CDR1 MNHEY, CDR2 SMNVEV (reference sequence). The CDR3 loop spans 18 amino acids. V lost 6 bases, J lost 3 bases, and 15 bases stayed unmatched. Written as DNA, the CDR3 is TGTGCCAGCAGCTCCATTAAGAAGGGGACAGGGGGGCACACTGAAGCTTTCTTT. This translates into CASSSIKKGTGGHTEAFF.

V is TRBV3-1 (or the pseudogene TRBV3-2) and J is TRBJ1-4, with 9 bases matching TRBD1. The germline CDR1 and CDR2 sequences are LGHDT and YNNKEL (reference sequence). V lost 4 bases to trimming and J lost 8 bases; unmatched junction nucleotides: 8. The CDR3 is 15 residues long. CDR3 coding DNA: TGTGCCAGCAGCCCCTTAACAGGGGGCCGGGAAAAACTGTTTTTT. As protein: CASSPLTGGREKLFF.

The CDR3 DNA reads as TGCAGTGCCATCCCCTATGGCTACACCTTC. This gives the protein CSAIPYGYTF. J is TRBJ1-2 and V is TRBV20-1; no reliable D call. CDR1 DFQATT and CDR2 SNEGSKA come from the germline V gene (reference sequence). This CDR3 has 10 amino acids. Trimming pared 6 bases from V and 4 bases from J, leaving 6 bases between.

This clone was detected a few times. The chain carries TRBV5-5 and TRBJ2-1, with 8 bases matching TRBD2. The CDR3 consists of 14 residues. Germline CDR1 and CDR2: SGHKS and YYEKEE (reference sequence). Trimming removed 4 bases from V and 8 bases from J; junction bases left unmatched: 8. The CDR3 coding sequence is TGTGCCAGCAGCCCGGGGGGGATAAGGGATGAGCAGTTCTTC. Its protein is CASSPGGIRDEQFF.

The chain combines TRBV2 with TRBJ2-4; TRBD1 might be the D (6 bases). The germline V gene has CDR1 SNHLY and CDR2 FYNNEI. The CDR3 is 12 amino acids. V lost 5 bases and J 5 bases, leaving 7 bases between the germline ends. CDR3 residues: CASSRTENIQYF. As DNA, the CDR3 is TGTGCCAGCAGTCGGACAGAAAACATTCAGTACTTC.

The V call is TRBV27, the J call TRBJ1-5; weak D call: TRBD1 (5 bases). Germline CDR1 MNHEY, CDR2 SMNVEV (reference sequence). Deletions cut 5 bases from V and 3 bases from J, with 14 bases between. This CDR3 has 15 amino acids. CDR3 nucleotide sequence: TGTGCCAGCAGTCGACGCCAGGGCTCCAATCAGCCCCAGCATTTT. This translates into CASSRRQGSNQPQHF.

The chain couples TRBV5-1 to TRBJ1-3, with D maybe TRBD1 (5 bases). From germline, CDR1 is SGHRS and CDR2 YFSETQ. The CDR3 sequence is 14 residues long. V shed 3 bases and J shed 0 bases, with 7 bases lying between them. The CDR3 DNA reads TGCGCCAGCAGCTCACAGGCCTCTGGAAACACCATATATTTT. Translated: CASSSQASGNTIYF.

This chain links TRBV7-8 with TRBJ1-1, with unresolved D. CDR3 length equals 15 residues. Trimming pared 0 bases from V and 5 bases from J, leaving 13 bases between. CDR1 is SGHVS, CDR2 FQNEAQ, per germline. CDR3 in amino acids: CASSLAMSAGTEAFF. CDR3 DNA: TGTGCCAGCAGCTTAGCGATGAGTGCGGGGACTGAAGCTTTCTTT.

The CDR3 sequence is CASSEGTGGRYEQYF. For the CDR3, the DNA is TGCGCCAGCAGTGAGGGGACAGGGGGACGCTACGAGCAGTACTTC. This chain uses TRBV10-1 with TRBJ2-7; 11 bases fit TRBD1. In germline, CDR1 is WNHNN, CDR2 SYGVQD (reference sequence). The CDR3 is 15 amino acids. The trim removed 2 bases at V and 3 bases at J, leaving 3 bases unmatched.

This chain joins TRBV28 and TRBJ2-5; the D call may be TRBD1 or TRBD2 (5 bases each). CDR1 and CDR2 from the germline V gene are MDHEN and SYDVKM. This CDR3 has 16 residues. Trimming took off 6 bases at V and 0 bases at J, with 17 bases between the two ends. The CDR3 sequence: CASSEQGTAYQETQYF. As DNA, the CDR3 is TGTGCCAGCAGCGAACAAGGGACCGCGTACCAAGAGACCCAGTACTTC. The full variable domain, completed using reference TRBV28 and TRBJ2-5, is DVKVTQSSRYLVKRTGEKVFLECVQDMDHENMFWYRQDPGLGLRLIYFSYDVKMKEKGDIPEGYSVSREKKERFSLILESASTNQTSMYLCASSEQGTAYQETQYFGPGTRLLVL.

This sequence joins TRBV15 and TRBJ2-1; D is perhaps TRBD1 (5 bases). Germline V gives CDR1 LNHNV, CDR2 YYDKDF (reference sequence). This CDR3 has 13 residues. V shed 1 base and J shed 6 bases, with 7 bases lying between them. CDR3 residues: CATSRGTSNEQFF. The CDR3 region has the DNA TGTGCCACCAGCAGAGGGACAAGCAATGAGCAGTTCTTC.

The gene calls are TRBV3-1 (or the pseudogene TRBV3-2) and TRBJ1-1; D gene uncertain. Germline V lookup: CDR1 LGHDT, CDR2 YNNKEL (reference sequence). CDR3 length equals 15 residues. The ends were cut back, 4 bases at V and 4 bases at J, with 16 bases in the middle. The CDR3 sequence: CASSPVPRSGTEAFF. In nucleotides, the CDR3 is TGTGCCAGCAGCCCAGTCCCCAGGTCGGGCACTGAAGCTTTCTTT.

The chain links TRBV9 to TRBJ1-5; 9 bases match TRBD1. Germline CDR1 SGDLS, CDR2 YYNGEE. CDR3 length: 15 residues. The J segment lost 4 bases and the V segment lost 3 bases, leaving 5 bases of the junction unmatched. The CDR3 loop reads CASSAQGAGNQPQHF. The CDR3 DNA follows: TGTGCCAGCAGCGCACAGGGGGCGGGGAATCAGCCCCAGCATTTT.

The chain joins TRBV15 to TRBJ2-2; 8 bases line up with TRBD1. Unmatched junction bases numbered 4, after V lost 0 bases and J lost 1 base. Germline V gene lookup returns CDR1 LNHNV and CDR2 YYDKDF (reference sequence). This CDR3 has 17 amino acids. The CDR3 sequence: CATSREGGTGNTGELFF. CDR3 coding DNA: TGTGCCACCAGCAGAGAGGGTGGGACAGGGAACACCGGGGAGCTGTTTTTT.